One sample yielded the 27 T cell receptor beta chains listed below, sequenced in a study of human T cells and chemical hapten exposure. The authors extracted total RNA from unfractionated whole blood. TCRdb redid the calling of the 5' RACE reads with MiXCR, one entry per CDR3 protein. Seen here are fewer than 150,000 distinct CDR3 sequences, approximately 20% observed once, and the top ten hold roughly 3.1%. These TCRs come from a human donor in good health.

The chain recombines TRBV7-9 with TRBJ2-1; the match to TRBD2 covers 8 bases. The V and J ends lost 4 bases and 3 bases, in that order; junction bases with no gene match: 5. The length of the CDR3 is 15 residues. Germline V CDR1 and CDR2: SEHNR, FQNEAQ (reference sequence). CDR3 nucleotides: TGTGCCAGCAGCTCGAGCGGGAGAATCTACAATGAGCAGTTCTTC. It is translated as CASSSSGRIYNEQFF.

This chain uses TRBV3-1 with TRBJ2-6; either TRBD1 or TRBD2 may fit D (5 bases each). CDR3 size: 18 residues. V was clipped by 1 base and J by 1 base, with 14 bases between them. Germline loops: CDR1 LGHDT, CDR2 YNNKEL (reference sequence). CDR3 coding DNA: TGTGCCAGCAGCCAAGGTTTAGGGGACGCTTCTGGGGCCAACGTCCTGACTTTC. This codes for CASSQGLGDASGANVLTF.

The DNA for the CDR3 is TGTGCCAGCAGTTCTGCCGGGACGGGGTCCTACGAGCAGTACTTC. Protein sequence: CASSSAGTGSYEQYF. V is TRBV28 and J is TRBJ2-7; the D gene could be TRBD1 or TRBD2 (5 bases each). Trimming took off 4 bases at V and 1 base at J, with 14 bases between the two ends. This CDR3 spans 15 amino acids. In germline, CDR1 is MDHEN, CDR2 SYDVKM.

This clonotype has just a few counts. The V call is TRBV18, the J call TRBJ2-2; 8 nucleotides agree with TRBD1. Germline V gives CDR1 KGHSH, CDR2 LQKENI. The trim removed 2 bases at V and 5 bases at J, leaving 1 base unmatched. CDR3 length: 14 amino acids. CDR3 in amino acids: CASSPRTGTGELFF. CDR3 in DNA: TGTGCCAGCTCACCAAGGACAGGGACCGGGGAGCTGTTTTTT.

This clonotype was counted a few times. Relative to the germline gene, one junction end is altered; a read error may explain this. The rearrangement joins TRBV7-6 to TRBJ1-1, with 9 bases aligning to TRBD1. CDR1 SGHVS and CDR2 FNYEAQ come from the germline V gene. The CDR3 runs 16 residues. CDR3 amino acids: CASSLAIGQGTTQAFF. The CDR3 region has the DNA TGTGCCAGCAGCTTAGCTATAGGACAGGGGACCACTCAAGCTTTCTTT.

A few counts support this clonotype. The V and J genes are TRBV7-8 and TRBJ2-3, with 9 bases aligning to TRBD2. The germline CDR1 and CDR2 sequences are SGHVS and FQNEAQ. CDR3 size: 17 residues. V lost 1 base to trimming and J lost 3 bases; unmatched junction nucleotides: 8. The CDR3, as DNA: TGTGCCAGCAGCTTAGTGTTGCGGGAGGGCCGGACAGATACGCAGTATTTT. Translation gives CASSLVLREGRTDTQYF.

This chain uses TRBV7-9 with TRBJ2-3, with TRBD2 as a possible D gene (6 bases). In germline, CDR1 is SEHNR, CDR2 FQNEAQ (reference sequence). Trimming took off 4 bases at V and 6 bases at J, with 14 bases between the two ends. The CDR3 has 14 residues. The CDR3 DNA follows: TGTGCCAGCAGCTCCGGAGGGCCGGGGGATACGCAGTATTTT. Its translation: CASSSGGPGDTQYF.

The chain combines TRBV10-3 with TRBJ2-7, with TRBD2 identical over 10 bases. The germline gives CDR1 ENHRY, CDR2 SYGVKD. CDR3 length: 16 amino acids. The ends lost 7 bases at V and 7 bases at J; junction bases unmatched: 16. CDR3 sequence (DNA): TGTGCCATCATTGCCGAGCGGGAGGGCCAATCGGGGGAGCAGTACTTC. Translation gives CAIIAEREGQSGEQYF.

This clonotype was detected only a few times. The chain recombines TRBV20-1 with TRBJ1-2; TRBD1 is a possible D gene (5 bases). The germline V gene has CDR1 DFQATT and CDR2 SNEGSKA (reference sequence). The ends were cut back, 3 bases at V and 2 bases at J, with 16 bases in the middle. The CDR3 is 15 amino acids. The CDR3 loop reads CSASDSHNPNYGYTF. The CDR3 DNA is TGCAGTGCTAGTGACAGCCACAACCCGAACTATGGCTACACCTTC.

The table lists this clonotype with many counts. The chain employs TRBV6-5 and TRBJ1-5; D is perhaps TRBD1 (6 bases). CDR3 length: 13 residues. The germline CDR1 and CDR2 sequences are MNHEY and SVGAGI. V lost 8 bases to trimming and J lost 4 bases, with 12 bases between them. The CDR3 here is CASGDIVNQPQHF. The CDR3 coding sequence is TGTGCCAGCGGGGACATAGTGAATCAGCCCCAGCATTTT.

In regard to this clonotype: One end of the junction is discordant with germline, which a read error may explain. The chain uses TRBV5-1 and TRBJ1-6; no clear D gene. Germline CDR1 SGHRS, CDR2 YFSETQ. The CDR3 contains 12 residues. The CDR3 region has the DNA TGCGCCAGCAGCTTGGCCGGCCAGTCCTACTACTTT. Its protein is CASSLAGQSYYF.

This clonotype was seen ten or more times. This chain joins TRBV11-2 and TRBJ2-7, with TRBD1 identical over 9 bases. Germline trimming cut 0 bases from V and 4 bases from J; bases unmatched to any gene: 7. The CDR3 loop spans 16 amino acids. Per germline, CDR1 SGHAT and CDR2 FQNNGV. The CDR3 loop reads CASSLEGGTGMYEQYF. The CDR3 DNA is TGTGCCAGCAGCTTAGAAGGGGGGACAGGGATGTACGAGCAGTACTTC.

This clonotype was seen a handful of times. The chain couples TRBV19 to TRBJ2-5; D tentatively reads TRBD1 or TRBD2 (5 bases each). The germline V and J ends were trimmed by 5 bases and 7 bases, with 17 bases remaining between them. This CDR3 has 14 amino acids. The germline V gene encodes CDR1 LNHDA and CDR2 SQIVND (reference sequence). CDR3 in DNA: TGTGCCAGTAGTGTGGACGGCTCGAGGGGGACCCAGTACTTC. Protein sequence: CASSVDGSRGTQYF.

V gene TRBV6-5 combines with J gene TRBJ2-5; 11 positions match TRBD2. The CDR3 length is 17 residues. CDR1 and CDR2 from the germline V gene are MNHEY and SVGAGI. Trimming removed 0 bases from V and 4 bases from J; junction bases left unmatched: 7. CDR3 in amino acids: CASSYSPSGRPPETQYF. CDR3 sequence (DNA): TGTGCCAGCAGTTACTCGCCTAGCGGGAGGCCTCCAGAGACCCAGTACTTC.

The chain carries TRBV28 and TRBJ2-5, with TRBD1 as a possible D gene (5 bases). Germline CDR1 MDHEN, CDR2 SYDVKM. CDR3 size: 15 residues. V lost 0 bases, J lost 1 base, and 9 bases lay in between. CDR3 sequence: CASSLWDICQETQYF. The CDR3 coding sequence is TGTGCCAGCAGTTTATGGGACATTTGCCAAGAGACCCAGTACTTC.

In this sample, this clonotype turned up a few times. CDR3 in DNA: TGTGCCAGCAGCTTGAATGCTGGGACTGAAGCTTTCTTT. Translation gives CASSLNAGTEAFF. The rearrangement links TRBV5-4 to TRBJ1-1; D is ambiguous. The CDR3 is made up of 13 amino acids. Trimming cost V 1 base and J 5 bases, with 9 bases left between them. Germline V gene sequence: CDR1 SGHNT, CDR2 YYREEE (reference sequence).

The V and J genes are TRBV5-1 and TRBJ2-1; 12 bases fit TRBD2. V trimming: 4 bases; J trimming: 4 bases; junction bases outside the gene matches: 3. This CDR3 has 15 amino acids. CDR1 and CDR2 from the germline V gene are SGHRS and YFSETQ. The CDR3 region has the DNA TGCGCCAGCAGCAAAGGGACTAGCGGGTACAATGAGCAGTTCTTC. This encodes CASSKGTSGYNEQFF.

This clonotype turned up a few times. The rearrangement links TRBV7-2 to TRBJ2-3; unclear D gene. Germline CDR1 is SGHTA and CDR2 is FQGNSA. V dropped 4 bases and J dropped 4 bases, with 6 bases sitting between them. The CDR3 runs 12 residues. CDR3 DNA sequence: TGTGCCAGCAGCTCCCTAGCAGATACGCAGTATTTT. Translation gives CASSSLADTQYF.

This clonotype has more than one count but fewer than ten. In DNA form, the CDR3 reads TGTGCCAGCAGCACGGGACTAGCGGTCACAGATACGCAGTATTTT. Protein sequence: CASSTGLAVTDTQYF. The rearrangement joins TRBV7-9 to TRBJ2-3; 11 nucleotides align to TRBD2. Germline V gene lookup returns CDR1 SEHNR and CDR2 FQNEAQ (reference sequence). V dropped 5 bases and J dropped 2; count of bases not matched to a gene: 3. CDR3 length: 15 amino acids.

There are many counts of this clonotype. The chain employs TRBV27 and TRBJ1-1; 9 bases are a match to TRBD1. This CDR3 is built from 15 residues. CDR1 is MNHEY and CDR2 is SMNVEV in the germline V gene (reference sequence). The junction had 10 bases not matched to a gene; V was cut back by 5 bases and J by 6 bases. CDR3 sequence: CASSSQDRGIPEAFF. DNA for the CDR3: TGTGCCAGCAGTAGCCAGGACAGGGGTATCCCTGAAGCTTTCTTT.

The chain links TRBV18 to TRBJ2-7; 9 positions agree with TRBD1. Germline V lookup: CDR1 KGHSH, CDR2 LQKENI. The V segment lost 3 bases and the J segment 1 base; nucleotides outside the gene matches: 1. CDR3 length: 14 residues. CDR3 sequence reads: CASSPGTGSYEQYF. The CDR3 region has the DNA TGTGCCAGCTCACCTGGGACAGGGTCCTACGAGCAGTACTTC.

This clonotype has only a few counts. The CDR3 protein is CAITGAESGTQYF. The DNA for the CDR3 is TGTGCCATCACCGGAGCGGAGTCGGGTACGCAGTATTTT. This chain links TRBV10-3 with TRBJ2-3, with D possibly being TRBD2 (5 bases). The CDR3 runs 13 residues. In germline, CDR1 is ENHRY, CDR2 SYGVKD. Deletions cut 7 bases from V and 8 bases from J, with 16 bases between.

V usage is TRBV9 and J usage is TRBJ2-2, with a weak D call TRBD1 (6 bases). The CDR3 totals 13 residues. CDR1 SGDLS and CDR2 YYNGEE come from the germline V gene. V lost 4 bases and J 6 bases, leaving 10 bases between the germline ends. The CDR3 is CASSRYRAGELFF. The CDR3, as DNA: TGTGCCAGCAGCCGATACAGGGCCGGGGAGCTGTTTTTT.

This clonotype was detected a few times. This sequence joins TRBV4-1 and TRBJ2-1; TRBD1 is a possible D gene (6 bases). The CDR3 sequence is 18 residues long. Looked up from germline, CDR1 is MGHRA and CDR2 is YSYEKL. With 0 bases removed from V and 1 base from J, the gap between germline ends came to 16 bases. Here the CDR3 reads CASSQEISRTVSYNEQFF. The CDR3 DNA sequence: TGCGCCAGCAGCCAAGAAATCTCCAGGACAGTTTCCTACAATGAGCAGTTCTTC.

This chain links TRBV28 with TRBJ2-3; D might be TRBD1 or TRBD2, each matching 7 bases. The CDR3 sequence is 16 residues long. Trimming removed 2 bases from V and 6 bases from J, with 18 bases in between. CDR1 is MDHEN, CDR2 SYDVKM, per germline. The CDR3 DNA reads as TGTGCCAGCAGTTTACAGGGGGGCGGGAGCTCGGATACGCAGTATTTT. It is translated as CASSLQGGGSSDTQYF.

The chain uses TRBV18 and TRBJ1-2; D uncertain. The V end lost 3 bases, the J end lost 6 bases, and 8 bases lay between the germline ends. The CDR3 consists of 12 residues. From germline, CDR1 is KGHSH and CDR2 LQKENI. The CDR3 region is CASSPGADGYTF. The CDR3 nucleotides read TGTGCCAGCTCACCGGGTGCGGATGGCTACACCTTC. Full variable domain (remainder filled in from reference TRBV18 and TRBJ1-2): NAGVMQNPRHLVRRRGQEARLRCSPMKGHSHVYWYRQLPEEGLKFMVYLQKENIIDESGMPKERFSAEFPKEGPSILRIQQVVRGDSAAYFCASSPGADGYTFGSGTRLTVV.

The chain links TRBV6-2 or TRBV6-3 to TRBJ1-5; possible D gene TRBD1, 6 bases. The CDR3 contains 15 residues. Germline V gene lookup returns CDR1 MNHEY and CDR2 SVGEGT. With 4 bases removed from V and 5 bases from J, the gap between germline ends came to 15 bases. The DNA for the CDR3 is TGTGCCAGCAGTTCCCTACAGGGAGCGTATCAGCCCCAGCATTTT. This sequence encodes CASSSLQGAYQPQHF.